These 30 T cell receptor beta chains came from one sample sequenced in a study of beta chain features in type 1 diabetes (dated by TCRdb to 2016 to 2019). Study-wide findings and limitations: In all four CD4+ subsets, TCRB CDR3 length was moderately but significantly shorter in type 1 diabetes patients.

Library method: the immunoSEQ multiplex PCR assay. The entire isolated RNA was reverse transcribed using the High Capacity cDNA Reverse Transcription Kit, and thus expressed TCRB transcripts were sequenced. TCRdb stores this immuneACCESS table with in-frame sequences only. Part of the clones is absent; in the studies checked, under half of the shortfall reflects unresolved V genes, and no reason is known for the rest. For this sample there are 600,000 or so clones; around 15% appear just once. The ten largest make up approximately 0.043% of the sample. No antigens are known for them. The sample comprised naive CD4+ T cells from blood. Read against the paper, the sample's cell subset or site label means: true naive CD4+ T cells. The source of these receptors is a man aged 18 to 30 with type 1 diabetes.

A few counts support this clone. The rearrangement links TRBV5-4 to TRBJ2-1, with D perhaps matching TRBD1 or TRBD2 (5 bases each). The CDR3 extends over 17 amino acids. Germline V gene data show CDR1 as SGHNT and CDR2 as YYREEE (reference sequence). Trimming pared 4 bases from V and 8 bases from J, leaving 25 bases between. CDR3 sequence reads: CASSPVPGTRPGDEQFF. CDR3 nucleotide sequence: TGTGCCAGCAGCCCGGTTCCCGGGACCCGACCTGGGGATGAGCAGTTCTTC.

Remarks on this clone: Additional DNA sequences in this sample encode the identical CDR3. The gene calls are TRBV9 and TRBJ2-7; 7 nucleotides match TRBD2. The junction had 4 bases not matched to a gene; V was cut back by 0 bases and J by 1 base. The CDR3 loop spans 15 amino acids. Germline CDR1 is SGDLS and CDR2 is YYNGEE. The CDR3 DNA is TGTGCCAGCAGCGTAGGTCCTAGCGGTTCCTACGAGCAGTACTTC. As protein: CASSVGPSGSYEQYF.

The chain employs TRBV7-2 and TRBJ2-7; D not certain. V lost 2 bases to trimming and J lost 3 bases, with 11 bases between them. The germline gives CDR1 SGHTA, CDR2 FQGNSA. This CDR3 has 14 residues. This CDR3 reads CASSLTLALYEQYF. CDR3 in DNA: TGTGCCAGCAGCTTAACCCTGGCTCTCTACGAGCAGTACTTC. The whole variable domain, filled in from reference TRBV7-2 and TRBJ2-7, reads GAGVSQSPSNKVTEKGKDVELRCDPISGHTALYWYRQSLGQGLEFLIYFQGNSAPDKSGLPSDRFSAERTGGSVSTLTIQRTQQEDSAVYLCASSLTLALYEQYFGPGTRLTVT.

The chain uses TRBV2 and TRBJ1-2, with unresolved D. Germline CDR1 SNHLY, CDR2 FYNNEI. This CDR3 spans 12 amino acids. Trimming shortened V by 1 base and J by 6 bases, and 6 bases separated the two germline ends. CDR3 amino acids: CASSEGPDGYTF. CDR3 coding DNA: TGTGCCAGCAGTGAAGGTCCCGATGGCTACACCTTC.

This CDR3 is CASSEWTVVNEQFF. CDR3 DNA: TGTGCCAGCAGTGAATGGACAGTAGTCAATGAGCAGTTCTTC. This chain uses TRBV2 with TRBJ2-1; TRBD1 might be the D (6 bases). The germline V gene encodes CDR1 SNHLY and CDR2 FYNNEI. V was pared by 2 bases and J by 6 bases, with 11 bases between. CDR3 size: 14 residues.

This chain joins TRBV7-2 and TRBJ1-6; unclear D gene. Per the germline V gene, CDR1 is SGHTA and CDR2 is FQGNSA. V was trimmed by 0 bases and J by 12 bases, leaving 15 bases between them. This CDR3 is built from 15 residues. DNA for the CDR3: TGTGCCAGCAGCTTAGCGCTAACAAGTGCTATACCCCTCCACTTT. Its translation is CASSLALTSAIPLHF.

The chain is built from TRBV12-5 and TRBJ1-5; no clear D. This CDR3 is built from 11 residues. Germline V CDR1 and CDR2: LGHNT, FRNRAP. V lost 6 bases and J 4 bases, leaving 4 bases between the germline ends. The CDR3, as DNA: TGTGCTAGTGGCAGGAATCAGCCCCAGCATTTT. This gives the protein CASGRNQPQHF. Full variable domain (missing parts from reference TRBV12-5 and TRBJ1-5): DARVTQTPRHKVTEMGQEVTMRCQPILGHNTVFWYRQTMMQGLELLAYFRNRAPLDDSGMPKDRFSAEMPDATLATLKIQPSEPRDSAVYFCASGRNQPQHFGDGTRLSIL.

This clone was counted only a few times. This chain links TRBV7-2 with TRBJ2-1, with D possibly matching TRBD1 (6 bases). V dropped 1 base and J dropped 9 bases, with 10 bases sitting between them. Germline CDR1 reads SGHTA; CDR2 reads FQGNSA. The CDR3 length is 13 residues. The CDR3 region has the DNA TGTGCCAGCAGCTTAGTCCACAGGGCTGAGCAGTTCTTC. Its translation: CASSLVHRAEQFF.

In its sample, this clone was seen a few times. The genes are TRBV9 and TRBJ2-1; perhaps TRBD2 as D (5 bases). The V gene lost 4 bases and the J gene lost 0 bases, with 8 bases spanning the gap. The CDR3 spans 14 residues. Per the germline V gene, CDR1 is SGDLS and CDR2 is YYNGEE. The CDR3 DNA sequence: TGTGCCAGCAGCCCCGCGGGCTCCTACAATGAGCAGTTCTTC. This translates into CASSPAGSYNEQFF.

This clone was detected a few times. The chain has TRBV30 and TRBJ2-1; 10 nucleotides line up with TRBD2. The V gene end was trimmed by 4 bases and the J gene end by 12 bases; junction bases not matched to a gene: 6. The CDR3 contains 12 residues. The germline V gene has CDR1 GTSNPN and CDR2 SVGIG (reference sequence). As DNA, the CDR3 is TGTGCCTGGATACTAGCGGGAAAGGCGCAGTTCTTC. Translation: CAWILAGKAQFF.

The chain couples TRBV11-3 to TRBJ2-1; TRBD1 matches 7 bases. J was trimmed by 3 bases and V by 5 bases; bases with no gene match: 7. Germline CDR1 SGHNT, CDR2 YENEEA. CDR3 length: 15 amino acids. For the CDR3, the DNA is TGTGCCAGCAGCGATACCGGGACAGTCTACAATGAGCAGTTCTTC. Translating gives CASSDTGTVYNEQFF.

This clone has more than one count but fewer than ten. The chain carries TRBV7-9 and TRBJ1-2; 8 positions agree with TRBD1. Germline CDR1 is SEHNR and CDR2 is FQNEAQ (reference sequence). This CDR3 is built from 13 residues. V shed 6 bases and J 3 bases; nucleotides not matched to a gene: 3. CDR3 sequence: CASSSGGDYGYTF. As DNA, the CDR3 is TGTGCCAGCAGTTCAGGGGGCGACTATGGCTACACCTTC.

There are a few counts of this clone. This chain connects TRBV30 to TRBJ2-5; 9 nucleotides match TRBD1. The CDR3 sequence is 13 residues long. In germline, CDR1 is GTSNPN, CDR2 SVGIG (reference sequence). The junction had 2 bases not matched to a gene; V was cut back by 0 bases and J by 6 bases. The CDR3 loop reads CAWSVGQGKTQYF. Here the CDR3 DNA reads TGTGCCTGGAGTGTAGGACAGGGGAAGACCCAGTACTTC.

J is TRBJ1-2 and V is TRBV28, with D tentatively TRBD1 (5 bases). The CDR3 consists of 16 residues. Trimming left V 5 bases short and J 8 bases short, with 24 bases between. The V gene's germline CDR1 is MDHEN and CDR2 SYDVKM. The CDR3 nucleotides read TGTGCCAGCAGTCCTTTGACGGGCTACCTTGGGGGAGGCTACACCTTC. Amino acids: CASSPLTGYLGGGYTF.

The chain carries TRBV4-1 and TRBJ2-3; 10 bases line up with TRBD2. Per germline, CDR1 MGHRA and CDR2 YSYEKL. The CDR3 runs 20 residues. Trimming cost V 0 bases and J 3 bases; bases outside gene matches: 15. CDR3: CASSQDVIGLAGEDTDTQYF. Written as DNA, the CDR3 is TGCGCCAGCAGCCAAGATGTTATTGGTCTAGCGGGAGAGGATACAGATACGCAGTATTTT.

This clone was seen only a few times. The CDR3 DNA reads TGTGCCAGCAGACCGGGACTAGCGGGCAGTTCCTCCTACGAGCAGTACTTC. Translating gives CASRPGLAGSSSYEQYF. The chain couples TRBV2 to TRBJ2-7; TRBD2 agrees at 12 bases. Trimming at V came to 6 bases and at J to 0 bases, leaving 9 bases not matched to a gene. The CDR3 sequence is 17 residues long. The germline gives CDR1 SNHLY, CDR2 FYNNEI.

A few counts support this clone. The junction shows a germline mismatch at one end, possibly a read error. The chain couples TRBV7-9 to TRBJ1-4; D is unresolved. In germline, CDR1 is SEHNR, CDR2 FQNEAQ (reference sequence). CDR3 size: 13 residues. The CDR3 loop is CASSDGMNEKLLF. The CDR3 bases are TGTGCCAGCAGCGACGGGATGAATGAAAAACTGCTTTTT.

This chain uses TRBV30 with TRBJ1-1, with 10 bases identical to TRBD1. Germline V gene data show CDR1 as GTSNPN and CDR2 as SVGIG (reference sequence). V trimming: 3 bases; J trimming: 7 bases; junction bases outside the gene matches: 8. The CDR3 covers 14 residues. The CDR3 reads CAWSAGQGVVEAFF. CDR3 nucleotide sequence: TGTGCCTGGAGCGCCGGACAGGGGGTAGTTGAAGCTTTCTTT.

This sequence joins TRBV5-1 and TRBJ2-5; D possibly corresponds to TRBD2 (6 bases). The V and J ends lost 5 bases and 4 bases respectively, with 12 bases between them. This CDR3 contains 13 residues. Germline V gene data show CDR1 as SGHRS and CDR2 as YFSETQ. In DNA, the CDR3 is TGCGCCAGCAGATCCGGGACTGGAGAGACCCAGTACTTC. Residues: CASRSGTGETQYF.

This chain connects TRBV7-2 to TRBJ2-2; D is possibly TRBD1 (6 bases). This CDR3 comprises 13 residues. Germline values: CDR1 SGHTA, CDR2 FQGNSA. V shed 5 bases and J shed 6 bases, with 10 bases lying between them. CDR3 region: CASSVPGAGELFF. In DNA form, the CDR3 reads TGTGCCAGCAGCGTACCAGGGGCCGGGGAGCTGTTTTTT. The variable domain in full, with the rest retrieved from reference TRBV7-2 and TRBJ2-2, is GAGVSQSPSNKVTEKGKDVELRCDPISGHTALYWYRQSLGQGLEFLIYFQGNSAPDKSGLPSDRFSAERTGGSVSTLTIQRTQQEDSAVYLCASSVPGAGELFFGEGSRLTVL.

In its sample, this clone was seen a few times. The CDR3 bases are TGTGCCAGCAGCGTGAGCGGGACGGCAGGGGTCAATTCACCCCTCCACTTT. Protein: CASSVSGTAGVNSPLHF. The chain recombines TRBV9 with TRBJ1-6, with D perhaps TRBD1 (6 bases). CDR3 length: 17 amino acids. The V end lost 2 bases, the J end lost 7 bases, and 19 bases lay between the germline ends. Germline V lookup: CDR1 SGDLS, CDR2 YYNGEE.

The V call is TRBV18, the J call TRBJ2-5; no clear D gene. Germline V lookup: CDR1 KGHSH, CDR2 LQKENI. CDR3 length: 12 amino acids. Between the trimmed V and J ends, which lost 4 bases and 2 bases, there was a span of 5 bases. The CDR3 sequence: CASSLRQETQYF. CDR3 bases: TGTGCCAGCTCACTCCGTCAAGAGACCCAGTACTTC.

CDR3 sequence reads: CASSSPEGSSYNEQFF. CDR3 nucleotide sequence: TGTGCCAGCAGCTCTCCAGAGGGTAGCTCCTACAATGAGCAGTTCTTC. The chain carries TRBV5-4 and TRBJ2-1; TRBD2 is a possible D gene (5 bases). Germline loops: CDR1 SGHNT, CDR2 YYREEE (reference sequence). This CDR3 comprises 16 residues. The V end lost 3 bases, the J end lost 0 bases, and 13 bases lay between the germline ends.

This clone was seen only a few times. The chain uses TRBV5-1 and TRBJ1-1; unclear D gene. Germline V gives CDR1 SGHRS, CDR2 YFSETQ. The CDR3 length is 16 residues. Trimming cost V 4 bases and J 4 bases, with 20 bases left between them. DNA for the CDR3: TGCGCCAGCAGCAGGACGGGTGTTCAAGGGTCCACTGAAGCTTTCTTT. Its protein product is CASSRTGVQGSTEAFF.

In regard to this clone: Other DNA sequences from this sample encode an identical CDR3 as well. V usage is TRBV5-1 and J usage is TRBJ2-5, with D maybe TRBD2 (5 bases). Germline V gene data show CDR1 as SGHRS and CDR2 as YFSETQ. CDR3 length: 13 residues. V was pared by 0 bases and J by 5 bases, with 8 bases between. The CDR3 nucleotides read TGCGCCAGCAGCTTGGCCCCGGGGGAGACCCAGTACTTC. Translation gives CASSLAPGETQYF.

The chain is built from TRBV30 and TRBJ1-2, with D possibly matching TRBD1 (6 bases). CDR1 is GTSNPN, CDR2 SVGIG, per germline (reference sequence). CDR3 length equals 13 residues. Deletions cut 2 bases from V and 4 bases from J, with 11 bases between. The CDR3: CAWSSGGAYGYTF. In nucleotides, the CDR3 is TGTGCCTGGAGTAGCGGGGGGGCCTATGGCTACACCTTC.

This clone was recorded a few times. This chain uses TRBV5-1 with TRBJ1-2; D is perhaps TRBD1 (5 bases). This CDR3 is built from 14 residues. The ends were cut back, 1 base at V and 7 bases at J, with 14 bases in the middle. Per the germline V gene, CDR1 is SGHRS and CDR2 is YFSETQ. CDR3 nucleotides: TGCGCCAGCAGCTTGCCGACAGAGGGAGGTGGCTACACCTTC. It specifies CASSLPTEGGGYTF.

V gene TRBV27 combines with J gene TRBJ2-1, with TRBD2 identical over 7 bases. J gave up 12 bases and V 7 bases, and 12 bases lay outside the gene matches. From germline, CDR1 is MNHEY and CDR2 SMNVEV (reference sequence). The CDR3 runs to 13 residues. The CDR3 region has the DNA TGTGCCAGCACCTCCGGCGGGAGTCTTGGGCAGTTCTTC. Its protein is CASTSGGSLGQFF.

The chain couples TRBV25-1 to TRBJ2-3; possibly TRBD2 for D (5 bases). V was clipped by 11 bases and J by 1 base, with 16 bases between them. Germline V lookup: CDR1 MGHDK, CDR2 SYGVNS. CDR3 length: 14 residues. The CDR3 is CASSAGGGTDTQYF. The CDR3 nucleotides read TGTGCCTCCTCCGCCGGAGGTGGCACAGATACGCAGTATTTT.

The chain combines TRBV19 with TRBJ1-1, with 10 nucleotides matching TRBD1. The CDR3 contains 12 residues. The germline V gene encodes CDR1 LNHDA and CDR2 SQIVND (reference sequence). Trimming took 9 bases from V and 10 from J; bases not matched to a gene: 8. The DNA of the CDR3 is TGTGCCAGCGGGACAGGGGCTCCTTCAGCTTTCTTT. Protein: CASGTGAPSAFF.